Below, 22 T cell receptor beta chains from the same sample are listed, as sequenced in a study of T cells in tumors after PD-1 blockade. Assay: immunoSEQ multiplex PCR; the TCRdb copy retains only in-frame clones and omits some. The table shows approximately 63,000 clones, with less than 85% occurring only once. The input for sequencing was PBMCs, taken after anti-PD-1 treatment. The source is a human donor with basal cell carcinoma.

Comments on this clone: The limits of the CDR3 on the DNA are not certain, so only TCRdb's listed CDR3 is given. The chain carries TRBV11-1 and TRBJ2-3. Per the germline V gene, CDR1 is SGHAT and CDR2 is FQDESV (reference sequence). The CDR3 totals 12 residues, both ends included. The CDR3 reads CASSTSWDTQYF.

The chain has TRBV28 and TRBJ2-7; D perhaps matches TRBD1 (5 bases). V was clipped by 6 bases and J by 0 bases, with 15 bases between them. Germline values: CDR1 MDHEN, CDR2 SYDVKM. The CDR3 length is 15 residues. The CDR3 DNA reads TGTGCCAGCAGAAGTCGACAGATCCTCTCCTACGAGCAGTACTTC. Translation gives CASRSRQILSYEQYF.

This clone was found once. This sequence joins TRBV10-3 and TRBJ1-1; D remains unclear. Trimming stripped 0 bases from V and 1 base from J, with 6 bases between. Germline V gene lookup returns CDR1 ENHRY and CDR2 SYGVKD. CDR3 length: 14 amino acids. This CDR3 reads CAISESRGNTEAFF. The CDR3 DNA reads TGTGCCATCAGTGAGTCGAGAGGGAACACTGAAGCTTTCTTT.

The chain employs TRBV5-1 and TRBJ2-5, with 12 positions matching TRBD2. CDR3 length: 15 amino acids. After removal of 4 bases from V and 7 bases from J, the junction contained 8 bases not matched to a gene. Germline V gives CDR1 SGHRS, CDR2 YFSETQ. The CDR3, as DNA: TGCGCCAGCAGCACCACTAGCGGGGGGTTGGGGACCCAGTACTTC. Residues: CASSTTSGGLGTQYF.

The chain carries TRBV2 and TRBJ1-5, with D possibly matching TRBD1 (6 bases). Trimming cost V 4 bases and J 4 bases, with 17 bases left between them. Germline-derived CDR1 and CDR2 are SNHLY and FYNNEI. CDR3 size: 16 residues. The CDR3 DNA follows: TGTGCCAGCAGTGTCTCTACAGGGCTTGGGAATCAGCCCCAGCATTTT. It translates to CASSVSTGLGNQPQHF.

The chain employs TRBV6-1 and TRBJ2-1; D remains ambiguous. Germline values: CDR1 MNHNS, CDR2 SASEGT. The CDR3 sequence is 14 residues long. Trimming took 3 bases from V and 2 from J, leaving 8 bases between them. CDR3 nucleotides: TGTGCCAGCAGTGAGTGGCAGCCCTACAATGAGCAGTTCTTC. Translation: CASSEWQPYNEQFF.

V and J are TRBV14 and TRBJ1-1, with TRBD1 as a possible D gene (5 bases). Trimming stripped 3 bases from V and 9 bases from J, with 11 bases between. The CDR3 spans 12 residues. Germline values: CDR1 SGHDN, CDR2 FVKESK. CDR3 coding DNA: TGTGCCAGCAGCCATAGGGGCCTGAAAGCTTTCTTT. It codes for CASSHRGLKAFF.

The CDR3 coding sequence is TGTGCCAGCAGCCTATACCTCGTGGCCACAGATACGCAGTATTTT. Translating it yields CASSLYLVATDTQYF. The gene calls are TRBV5-8 and TRBJ2-3, with D unresolved. This CDR3 is 15 amino acids long. From germline, CDR1 is SGHTS and CDR2 YDEGEE. V was pared by 4 bases and J by 2 bases, with 14 bases between.

V usage is TRBV6-5 and J usage is TRBJ2-1, with TRBD2 identical over 9 bases. Germline V gene data show CDR1 as MNHEY and CDR2 as SVGAGI. V dropped 5 bases and J dropped 5; count of bases not matched to a gene: 7. CDR3 length: 15 amino acids. This CDR3 reads CASSQGLALNNEQFF. CDR3 sequence (DNA): TGTGCCAGCAGTCAGGGACTAGCCCTAAACAATGAGCAGTTCTTC.

The chain uses TRBV30 and TRBJ2-7, with D perhaps matching TRBD2 (5 bases). The CDR3 covers 12 residues. The V gene lost 1 base and the J gene lost 4 bases, with 8 bases spanning the gap. In germline, CDR1 is GTSNPN, CDR2 SVGIG (reference sequence). The CDR3: CAWSAGLYEQYF. The CDR3 region has the DNA TGTGCCTGGAGTGCCGGACTGTACGAGCAGTACTTC. Based on the CDR3 plus reference TRBV30 and TRBJ2-7, the full variable domain is SQTIHQWPATLVQPVGSPLSLECTVEGTSNPNLYWYRQAAGRGLQLLFYSVGIGQISSEVPQNLSASRPQDRQFILSSKKLLLSDSGFYLCAWSAGLYEQYFGPGTRLTVT.

This clone was picked up a small number of times. Germline is not matched at one junction end, which may reflect a read error. The chain couples TRBV6-4 to TRBJ1-2; D is unclear. The germline V gene has CDR1 MRHNA and CDR2 SNTAGT. The CDR3 runs 9 residues. CDR3 in DNA: TGTGCCAGCAGTGACTGTGCCTCCTTC. This gives the protein CASSDCASF.

The J gene is TRBJ1-4, the V gene TRBV21-1. TRBV21-1 is given as a pseudogene. This CDR3 contains 18 residues. CDR3 coding DNA: TGTGCCAGCAGCAAAGAAGTTAGGTCACGGTGGGCTAATGAAAAACTGTTTTTT. This encodes CASSKEVRSRWANEKLFF.

The CDR3 loop is CASSEILAGNTIYF. The DNA of the CDR3 is TGTGCCAGCAGTGAAATATTGGCCGGAAACACCATATATTTT. The chain employs TRBV6-1 and TRBJ1-3; no clear D gene. Germline lookup yields CDR1 MNHNS and CDR2 SASEGT. This CDR3 is built from 14 residues. The V gene lost 2 bases and the J gene lost 4 bases, with 9 bases spanning the gap.

The chain has TRBV5-5 and TRBJ2-7; D might be TRBD2 (5 bases). CDR1 SGHKS and CDR2 YYEKEE come from the germline V gene (reference sequence). The V gene lost 4 bases and the J gene lost 1 base, with 18 bases spanning the gap. This CDR3 is built from 16 residues. The CDR3 region has the DNA TGTGCCAGCAGCCCGGATCGGGGTGGATTGTCCTACGAGCAGTACTTC. It codes for CASSPDRGGLSYEQYF. The full variable domain, rest sourced from reference TRBV5-5 and TRBJ2-7, is DAGVTQSPTHLIKTRGQQVTLRCSPISGHKSVSWYQQVLGQGPQFIFQYYEKEERGRGNFPDRFSARQFPNYSSELNVNALLLGDSALYLCASSPDRGGLSYEQYFGPGTRLTVT.

The gene calls are TRBV15 and TRBJ2-2; D not resolved. Germline V lookup: CDR1 LNHNV, CDR2 YYDKDF (reference sequence). Trimming removed 0 bases at V and 4 bases at J, with 9 bases between. This CDR3 is built from 15 residues. The CDR3 sequence is CATSRDLGSTGELFF. CDR3 bases: TGTGCCACCAGCAGAGATCTGGGAAGCACCGGGGAGCTGTTTTTT.

This clone turned up a few times. This chain uses TRBV2 with TRBJ2-3; a possible D gene is TRBD2 (5 bases). Germline CDR1 is SNHLY and CDR2 is FYNNEI. V lost 6 bases, J lost 0 bases, and 16 bases lay in between. CDR3 length equals 16 residues. CDR3 loop: CASSRRGTSSTDTQYF. The CDR3 bases are TGTGCCAGCAGCAGGAGAGGTACTAGTAGCACAGATACGCAGTATTTT.

The rearrangement uses TRBV5-1 and TRBJ1-1; 7 bases match TRBD1. This CDR3 comprises 15 residues. Trimming removed 4 bases from V and 1 base from J; junction bases left unmatched: 7. Germline values: CDR1 SGHRS, CDR2 YFSETQ. The CDR3 region has the DNA TGCGCCAGCAGCGAGGGGGCGTGGAGGAACACTGAAGCTTTCTTT. This gives the protein CASSEGAWRNTEAFF.

V and J are TRBV7-9 and TRBJ2-1, with TRBD2 matching 9 bases. The CDR3 extends over 16 amino acids. Germline V lookup: CDR1 SEHNR, CDR2 FQNEAQ (reference sequence). Trimming cost V 4 bases and J 6 bases; bases outside gene matches: 10. CDR3 DNA sequence: TGTGCCAGCAGCTCTCTAGGGGGACTAGCATTCAATGAGCAGTTCTTC. Amino acid sequence: CASSSLGGLAFNEQFF.

V gene TRBV30 combines with J gene TRBJ1-2; D remains ambiguous. The V and J ends lost 0 bases and 4 bases respectively, with 3 bases between them. This CDR3 is built from 11 residues. Germline V CDR1 and CDR2: GTSNPN, SVGIG (reference sequence). The CDR3 bases are TGTGCCTGGAGTGTGGCCTATGGCTACACCTTC. It yields the protein CAWSVAYGYTF.

The chain recombines TRBV15 with TRBJ2-3, with a possible D match to TRBD1 (6 bases). CDR3 length equals 13 residues. Trimming stripped 8 bases from V and 2 bases from J, with 11 bases between. Germline V gene sequence: CDR1 LNHNV, CDR2 YYDKDF (reference sequence). In DNA form, the CDR3 reads TGTGCCACCGGGGGACATTACACAGATACGCAGTATTTT. Protein sequence: CATGGHYTDTQYF. The full variable domain, its missing parts supplied by reference TRBV15 and TRBJ2-3, is DAMVIQNPRYQVTQFGKPVTLSCSQTLNHNVMYWYQQKSSQAPKLLFHYYDKDFNNEADTPDNFQSRRPNTSFCFLDIRSPGLGDTAMYLCATGGHYTDTQYFGPGTRLTVL.

The CDR3 nucleotides are TGTGCCTCTCTAGCGGGGGGGCAAGATACGCAGTATTTT. This codes for CASLAGGQDTQYF. The V call is TRBV10-3, the J call TRBJ2-3; 12 bases agree with TRBD2. This CDR3 is 13 amino acids long. Germline assignment: CDR1 ENHRY and CDR2 SYGVKD. With V trimmed by 11 bases and J by 5 bases, 5 bases remained unmatched.

The chain recombines TRBV2 with TRBJ2-7; tentatively, D is TRBD1 (6 bases). The CDR3 is 14 amino acids. The V end lost 5 bases, the J end lost 2 bases, and 13 bases lay between the germline ends. The germline V gene encodes CDR1 SNHLY and CDR2 FYNNEI. CDR3 DNA: TGTGCCAGCAGTAAAGGGGGTCCCACCTACGAGCAGTACTTC. This translates into CASSKGGPTYEQYF.